Given below is one TCR beta chain in context. What it binds is unknown. This entry belongs to a study of T cells after yellow fever vaccination. Across the study: Low-cell-number fractions underwent preparation using SMART-Seq v4 Ultra Low Input.

From germline, CDR1 is SGHTA and CDR2 FQGNSA. Trimming pared 3 bases from V and 4 bases from J, leaving 16 bases between. The CDR3 runs 17 residues. Notes on the study in general: Contaminating bulk clonotypes could be abundant in FACS-sorted repertoires. Most primary-vaccination clones recurred post-booster (nearly 98% CD4, around 90% CD8).

It was through 5'RACE template switching that TCR cDNA was made, with a universal primer site and UMIs added. Each CDR3 protein is one row after TCRdb ran MiXCR on the 5' RACE reads. Found here are around 500,000 distinct CDR3 sequences, just over 20% of them singletons; the top ten hold about a sixth. This sequence joins TRBV7-2 and TRBJ1-6; possibly TRBD1 for D (5 bases). This clonotype originated in a man between 18 and 35 years old who received the YFV17D yellow fever vaccine. This specimen consisted of PBMCs, obtained approximately 22 days after the first yellow fever vaccination. The CDR3 sequence: CASSFGASGHYNSPLHF. CDR3 bases: TGTGCCAGCAGCTTCGGGGCCTCGGGCCATTATAATTCACCCCTCCACTTT.